This T cell receptor (beta chain) was captured by sequencing in a study of blood T cell repertoires in COVID-19. Trimming left V 3 bases short and J 3 bases short, with 22 bases between. This CDR3 has 18 amino acids. Per germline, CDR1 SGHTS and CDR2 YDEGEE. Repertoires were generated with immunoSEQ multiplex PCR, while TCRdb's copy carries only in-frame clones and drops some. This table holds 150,000 to 200,000 clones, 60% to 80% found once. This chain connects TRBV5-8 to TRBJ1-5, with D possibly being TRBD1 (5 bases). The sequenced material came from peripheral blood. The TCR sequence derives from an older woman with acute or convalescent COVID-19. The CDR3 here is CASSSWGGDGSLNQPQHF. CDR3 in DNA: TGTGCCAGCAGCTCCTGGGGGGGGGACGGCTCCCTCAATCAGCCCCAGCATTTT.